The T cell receptor beta chain under discussion was sequenced for a study of regulatory T cells in long-lasting Graves disease. Overall study context: The study enrolled newly diagnosed Graves' patients on antithyroid drugs under 3 months. Study-level findings and limits: Less diverse TCR repertoires were seen in persistent Graves' patients than in newly diagnosed ones. TRBV28, TRBJ1-2 and TRBJ2-5 were segments that persistent disease favored. It is possible that accuracy was reduced by the small size of the sample.

CDR1 is SGHRS and CDR2 is YFSETQ in the germline V gene. There are 12 residues in the CDR3. This clonotype came up a few times. Its antigen is not known. Germline is not matched at one junction end, which may reflect a read error. Arm-PCR of CDR3 regions and iRepertoire HTBI primers were used to build TCR beta libraries. From the multiplex PCR reads, TCRdb called clonotypes with MiXCR, one entry per CDR3 protein. The table shows hundreds of thousands of distinct CDR3 sequences, with 15% to 19% occurring only once. The time point: newly diagnosed GD, antithyroid drugs for less than 3 months. PBMCs provided the RNA from which the TCR library was made.

The receptor's source is a female donor with Graves disease. This chain uses TRBV5-1 with TRBJ2-7; no firm D call. Sequencing was performed on peripheral blood mononuclear cells (PBMCs), taken at new diagnosis, from a patient treated with antithyroid drugs. The CDR3 region is CASSVAENQQYF. CDR3 DNA sequence: TGTGCCAGCAGCGTAGCAGAGAACCAGCAGTACTTC.